These 3 T cell receptor beta chains came from one sample sequenced in a study of response to subunit inactivated influenza vaccine. Via MiXCR, TCRdb re-called the RT-PCR reads, giving one row per CDR3 protein. This table has 630,000 or so distinct CDR3 sequences, around 14% appearing once. Sequencing used PBMCs from blood, obtained 11 to 12 days after vaccination. These receptor sequences come from a man aged 45 to 65 who received an inactivated influenza vaccine.

This clonotype was found many times. DNA for the CDR3: TGTGCCAGCAGCTTCAGTCAGACAGGGTATCAGAGGAACACCATATATTTT. This sequence encodes CASSFSQTGYQRNTIYF. The J gene is TRBJ1-3, the V gene TRBV5-6; 7 bases line up with TRBD1. This CDR3 contains 17 residues. With 2 bases clipped from V and 7 bases from J, the junction kept 15 bases outside the gene matches. Germline lookup yields CDR1 SGHDT and CDR2 YYEEEE.

V usage is TRBV28 and J usage is TRBJ2-7; 9 bases are a match to TRBD1. The J segment lost 3 bases and the V segment lost 5 bases, leaving 8 bases of the junction unmatched. The germline CDR1 and CDR2 sequences are MDHEN and SYDVKM. The CDR3 is 15 residues long. Here the CDR3 DNA reads TGTGCCAGCAGTCAACAGGGGGCGCGGTACTACGAGCAGTACTTC. Protein sequence: CASSQQGARYYEQYF.

At least ten counts were recorded for this clonotype. The rearrangement links TRBV7-2 to TRBJ2-3; no firm D call. This CDR3 has 14 residues. The V gene lost 1 base and the J gene lost 4 bases, with 9 bases spanning the gap. The germline CDR1 and CDR2 sequences are SGHTA and FQGNSA. In DNA form, the CDR3 reads TGTGCCAGCAGCTTAGGTTCTAGTTCAGATACGCAGTATTTT. Residues: CASSLGSSSDTQYF.